Given below is one TCR beta chain in context. Its matching antigen is unknown. This sample stems from a study of beta chain features in type 1 diabetes. The investigators reverse transcribed all of the isolated RNA, so they sequenced expressed TCRB transcripts. Reads from naive, central memory and regulatory T cell samples averaged roughly 3.6 million. Measured with immunoSEQ multiplex PCR; TCRdb has only the in-frame clones, and not every one. Seen here are over 200,000 clones, 9.5% to 13% observed once, and the top ten hold over 0.015%. The CDR3 has 13 residues. Deletions cut 2 bases from V and 10 bases from J, with 10 bases between. The germline CDR1 and CDR2 sequences are SGHDT and YYEEEE. General study results and limits: Sequencing used cDNA, and cells with high TCR expression could therefore be over-represented. TCRB CDR3s from Type 1 diabetes patients were moderately but significantly shorter in all four CD4+ subsets.

The rearrangement uses TRBV5-6 and TRBJ1-6; D is unresolved. The source of this sequence is a man between 25 and 39 years old with type 1 diabetes. Sequenced input: naive CD4+ T cells from blood. The CDR3 loop is CASSFVPPSPLHF. In DNA form, the CDR3 reads TGTGCCAGCAGCTTCGTTCCTCCCTCACCCCTCCACTTT.